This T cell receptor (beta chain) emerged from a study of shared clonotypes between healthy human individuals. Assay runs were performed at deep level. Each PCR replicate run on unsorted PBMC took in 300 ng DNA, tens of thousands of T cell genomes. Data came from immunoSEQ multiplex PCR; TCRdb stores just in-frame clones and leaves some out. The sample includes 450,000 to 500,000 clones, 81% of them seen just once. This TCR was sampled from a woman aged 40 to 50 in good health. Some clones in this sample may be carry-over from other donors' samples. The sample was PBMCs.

The CDR3 bases are TGTGCCAGCAGCCAAACCACTAGCGGGAGTTACTTC. Translating gives CASSQTTSGSYF. This chain uses TRBV5-5 with TRBJ2-4; 11 positions agree with TRBD2. The CDR3 has 12 amino acids. CDR1 and CDR2 from the germline V gene are SGHKS and YYEKEE (reference sequence). V was pared by 4 bases and J by 16 bases, with 7 bases of the junction left unmatched.